These 24 T cell receptor beta chains were sequenced from one sample in a study of cytomegalovirus exposure and HLA in healthy donors. PCR used 60 Vbeta primers and 13 Jbeta primers. Assay: immunoSEQ multiplex PCR; the TCRdb copy retains only in-frame clones and omits some. Of around 170,000 clones detected, about 77% appear once; the ten largest clones hold 2% to 2.5%. Material: PBMCs. The receptors come from a man between 60 and 75 years old in good health and CMV-seronegative.

The V call is TRBV5-1, the J call TRBJ1-2; TRBD1 matches 11 bases. This CDR3 region has 15 residues. The ends lost 4 bases at V and 8 bases at J; junction bases unmatched: 10. Germline CDR1 is SGHRS and CDR2 is YFSETQ. CDR3 DNA sequence: TGCGCCAGCAGCCAAAGGACAGGGGGCGGGGAGGGCTACACCTTC. This encodes CASSQRTGGGEGYTF.

This chain connects TRBV5-1 to TRBJ2-7; D unclear. Between the trimmed V and J ends, which lost 5 bases and 5 bases, there was a span of 11 bases. CDR3 length equals 12 residues. CDR1 and CDR2 from the germline V gene are SGHRS and YFSETQ. CDR3 loop: CASRTLADEQYF. CDR3 sequence (DNA): TGCGCCAGCAGAACCCTGGCGGACGAGCAGTACTTC.

This clone occurred a few times. The rearrangement links TRBV5-1 to TRBJ2-5; a possible D gene is TRBD1 (6 bases). Per the germline V gene, CDR1 is SGHRS and CDR2 is YFSETQ. The CDR3 runs to 13 residues. V was cut by 0 bases and J by 3 bases, with 6 bases left in between. This chain's CDR3 is CASSLDREETQYF. Here the CDR3 DNA reads TGCGCCAGCAGCTTGGACAGGGAAGAGACCCAGTACTTC.

The chain carries TRBV5-4 and TRBJ1-1; D is undetermined. This CDR3 contains 12 residues. Germline lookup yields CDR1 SGHNT and CDR2 YYREEE (reference sequence). Trimming stripped 0 bases from V and 4 bases from J, with 4 bases between. The CDR3 DNA reads TGTGCCAGCAGCTTGGTCGGCACTGAAGCTTTCTTT. This encodes CASSLVGTEAFF.

The chain uses TRBV5-1 and TRBJ1-2; D might be TRBD1 (6 bases). V lost 4 bases and J lost 5, with 18 bases in between. CDR1 and CDR2 from the germline V gene are SGHRS and YFSETQ. The CDR3 is 15 amino acids. The CDR3 protein is CASSNSQGFSYGYTF. The CDR3 bases are TGCGCCAGCAGCAACTCACAGGGATTCTCTTATGGCTACACCTTC.

The V gene is TRBV10-1, the J gene TRBJ2-3, with 8 bases fitting TRBD2. The CDR3 extends over 16 amino acids. Germline assignment: CDR1 WNHNN and CDR2 SYGVQD (reference sequence). V was pared by 0 bases and J by 5 bases, with 7 bases of the junction left unmatched. The CDR3 protein is CASSESAGGLRDTQYF. CDR3 coding DNA: TGCGCCAGCAGTGAGTCGGCGGGGGGCCTCAGAGATACGCAGTATTTT.

The chain is built from TRBV29-1 and TRBJ1-2; 9 positions match TRBD1. The CDR3 consists of 11 residues. The junction had 1 base not matched to a gene; V was cut back by 6 bases and J by 5 bases. Per the germline V gene, CDR1 is SQVTM and CDR2 is ANQGSEA. The CDR3: CSVGTGYGYTF. CDR3 in DNA: TGCAGCGTCGGGACAGGGTATGGCTACACCTTC.

This chain links TRBV29-1 with TRBJ2-3; possibly TRBD2 for D (7 bases). Germline V gives CDR1 SQVTM, CDR2 ANQGSEA. The CDR3 runs 13 residues. Trimming took off 7 bases at V and 6 bases at J, with 17 bases between the two ends. The CDR3 sequence is CSGEGVGADTQYF. DNA for the CDR3: TGCAGCGGGGAGGGGGTTGGGGCCGATACGCAGTATTTT.

V is TRBV28 and J is TRBJ2-5, with a weak D call TRBD2 (5 bases). The CDR3 is made up of 16 amino acids. Germline CDR1 and CDR2: MDHEN and SYDVKM. V lost 2 bases, J lost 6 bases, and 19 bases lay in between. DNA for the CDR3: TGTGCCAGCAGTTTAAGTCCTGGGCAGCGGAAGAAGACCCAGTACTTC. It encodes CASSLSPGQRKKTQYF.

The gene calls are TRBV6-5 and TRBJ2-6, with 7 bases fitting TRBD1. The J segment lost 5 bases and the V segment lost 6 bases, leaving 7 bases of the junction unmatched. The CDR3 spans 15 residues. Germline-derived CDR1 and CDR2 are MNHEY and SVGAGI. The CDR3 is CASRITGVRANVLTF. CDR3 nucleotide sequence: TGTGCCAGCAGAATAACAGGGGTCCGGGCCAACGTCCTGACTTTC.

The chain carries TRBV15 and TRBJ2-4; tentatively, D is TRBD1 (6 bases). The germline V gene encodes CDR1 LNHNV and CDR2 YYDKDF (reference sequence). V was pared by 1 base and J by 2 bases, with 21 bases between. The CDR3 spans 19 residues. The CDR3, as DNA: TGTGCCACCAGCAGAGGGGGCTCCTCGACAGGCCCGACCAAAAACATTCAGTACTTC. This codes for CATSRGGSSTGPTKNIQYF.

V usage is TRBV11-2 and J usage is TRBJ1-6; D remains unclear. This CDR3 contains 16 residues. Trimming cost V 5 bases and J 3 bases, with 14 bases left between them. From germline, CDR1 is SGHAT and CDR2 FQNNGV. CDR3 bases: TGTGCCAGCAGCCTTCGAGGGATAGGCTATAATTCACCCCTCCACTTT. Protein: CASSLRGIGYNSPLHF.

The chain is built from TRBV2 and TRBJ2-1, with 8 positions matching TRBD1. Germline values: CDR1 SNHLY, CDR2 FYNNEI. The CDR3 runs 14 residues. J lost 9 bases, V lost 6 bases, and 10 bases had no gene match. As DNA, the CDR3 is TGTGCCAGCAGGGAGACAGGGGCCTTTGTTGAGCAGTTCTTC. Translation gives CASRETGAFVEQFF.

The J gene is TRBJ2-3, the V gene TRBV6-5, with 11 bases lining up with TRBD2. Germline V CDR1 and CDR2: MNHEY, SVGAGI. The CDR3 contains 16 residues. After removal of 2 bases from V and 3 bases from J, the junction contained 4 bases not matched to a gene. The CDR3 region has the DNA TGTGCCAGCAGTTACGTCGCTAGCGGGGGGACAGATACGCAGTATTTT. Encoded protein: CASSYVASGGTDTQYF.

The gene calls are TRBV6-1 and TRBJ1-5; weak D call: TRBD1 (5 bases). The CDR3 extends over 13 amino acids. With 6 bases removed from V and 5 bases from J, the gap between germline ends came to 11 bases. Germline CDR1 reads MNHNS; CDR2 reads SASEGT. The CDR3: CASSGREDQPQHF. The CDR3 DNA reads TGTGCCAGCAGCGGCAGGGAGGATCAGCCCCAGCATTTT.

This clone was counted a single time. The chain couples TRBV5-1 to TRBJ2-7; D call uncertain. The CDR3 has 13 amino acids. V dropped 2 bases and J dropped 7 bases, with 13 bases sitting between them. CDR1 and CDR2 from the germline V gene are SGHRS and YFSETQ. CDR3: CASSLARGKEQYF. Written as DNA, the CDR3 is TGCGCCAGCAGCTTAGCCCGAGGCAAAGAGCAGTACTTC.

The chain has TRBV9 and TRBJ1-1, with D maybe TRBD1 (5 bases). The CDR3 is made up of 13 amino acids. Germline-derived CDR1 and CDR2 are SGDLS and YYNGEE. With 1 base removed from V and 5 bases from J, the gap between germline ends came to 9 bases. CDR3 bases: TGTGCCAGCAGCGTAACACGGGGGACTGAAGCTTTCTTT. Amino acids: CASSVTRGTEAFF.

This clone has a handful of counts. The sample holds other DNA sequences that translate to the same CDR3. DNA for the CDR3: TGTGCCAGCTCACCGGGACAAGGCACTGAAGCTTTCTTT. This codes for CASSPGQGTEAFF. The V and J genes are TRBV18 and TRBJ1-1; D is possibly TRBD1 (6 bases). Trimming removed 3 bases at V and 4 bases at J, with 9 bases between. Germline V gives CDR1 KGHSH, CDR2 LQKENI. CDR3 size: 13 residues.

The table lists this clone with a few counts. The V gene is TRBV10-3, the J gene TRBJ1-1, with D possibly matching TRBD1 (6 bases). This CDR3 has 15 residues. The V end lost 7 bases, the J end lost 4 bases, and 19 bases lay between the germline ends. Germline V gives CDR1 ENHRY, CDR2 SYGVKD. CDR3 sequence reads: CAIMRSGGDGTEAFF. CDR3 DNA sequence: TGTGCCATCATGAGATCGGGGGGCGATGGCACTGAAGCTTTCTTT.

The rearrangement joins TRBV28 to TRBJ2-7; 9 bases line up with TRBD1. With 7 bases clipped from V and 0 bases from J, the junction kept 10 bases outside the gene matches. Germline-derived CDR1 and CDR2 are MDHEN and SYDVKM. CDR3 size: 16 residues. CDR3 residues: CASTFIGTGSSYEQYF. The CDR3 DNA reads as TGTGCCAGCACCTTTATCGGGACAGGGAGCTCCTACGAGCAGTACTTC.

This clone was counted a few times. V gene TRBV10-3 combines with J gene TRBJ2-5, with 9 nucleotides matching TRBD1. The CDR3 is 15 residues long. CDR1 and CDR2 from the germline V gene are ENHRY and SYGVKD. V lost 5 bases, J lost 3 bases, and 7 bases stayed unmatched. In DNA, the CDR3 is TGTGCCATCAGTTTACCGGGACAGGGAAAAGAGACCCAGTACTTC. Amino acid sequence: CAISLPGQGKETQYF.

V is TRBV9 and J is TRBJ2-5, with D perhaps matching TRBD2 (6 bases). Trimming took 0 bases from V and 4 from J, leaving 16 bases between them. The CDR3 is made up of 16 amino acids. Germline V gives CDR1 SGDLS, CDR2 YYNGEE. CDR3 region: CASSVGDSRGGETQYF. The CDR3 DNA follows: TGTGCCAGCAGCGTAGGAGACAGCCGGGGAGGAGAGACCCAGTACTTC.

This clone has more than one count but fewer than ten. The V gene is TRBV27, the J gene TRBJ2-3; D not certain. The germline CDR1 and CDR2 sequences are MNHEY and SMNVEV (reference sequence). V was trimmed by 0 bases and J by 5 bases, leaving 3 bases between them. The CDR3 runs 12 residues. CDR3 amino acids: CASSLSRDTQYF. The CDR3 nucleotides read TGTGCCAGCAGTTTATCCAGAGATACGCAGTATTTT.

CDR3: CASSQDLPGWGGSGANVLTF. In DNA, the CDR3 is TGCGCCAGCAGCCAAGATTTGCCGGGCTGGGGGGGCTCTGGGGCCAACGTCCTGACTTTC. V usage is TRBV4-3 and J usage is TRBJ2-6; 7 bases are a match to TRBD2. The CDR3 has 20 amino acids. Unmatched junction bases numbered 11, after V lost 0 bases and J lost 0 bases. Germline CDR1 reads LGHNA; CDR2 reads YSLEER.